The 12 T cell receptor beta chains below were found in one sample sequenced in a study of cytomegalovirus exposure and HLA in healthy donors. The PCR ran on 60 Vbeta and 13 Jbeta primers. The assay was immunoSEQ multiplex PCR, and TCRdb's table has in-frame clones only and misses some. The sample shows about 98,000 clones, roughly 76% of them seen only once. Sequencing was performed on PBMCs. The source of these receptors is a man between 45 and 60 years old in good health and CMV-seronegative.

In DNA, the CDR3 is TGTGCCAGCAGTGTAACTCGCGGACAGGGCTATGGCTACACCTTC. This encodes CASSVTRGQGYGYTF. This chain joins TRBV27 and TRBJ1-2, with 8 nucleotides matching TRBD1. With 5 bases clipped from V and 4 bases from J, the junction kept 9 bases outside the gene matches. Per the germline V gene, CDR1 is MNHEY and CDR2 is SMNVEV (reference sequence). The CDR3 sequence is 15 residues long.

This clone was seen once. J is TRBJ2-7 and V is TRBV5-6; no definite D call. Germline lookup yields CDR1 SGHDT and CDR2 YYEEEE. The CDR3 is 13 residues long. V was cut by 0 bases and J by 2 bases, with 6 bases left in between. Written as DNA, the CDR3 is TGTGCCAGCAGCTTGGCCAACACCTACGAGCAGTACTTC. It translates to CASSLANTYEQYF. Full variable domain (rest looked up from reference TRBV5-6 and TRBJ2-7): DAGVTQSPTHLIKTRGQQVTLRCSPKSGHDTVSWYQQALGQGPQFIFQYYEEEERQRGNFPDRFSGHQFPNYSSELNVNALLLGDSALYLCASSLANTYEQYFGPGTRLTVT.

This sequence joins TRBV19 and TRBJ1-2; 8 bases match TRBD1. Germline V gene sequence: CDR1 LNHDA, CDR2 SQIVND (reference sequence). The CDR3 loop spans 15 amino acids. After removal of 3 bases from V and 2 bases from J, the junction contained 5 bases not matched to a gene. The CDR3 DNA follows: TGTGCCAGTAGTATCTCAGGGGGCGCGAACTATGGCTACACCTTC. Translating gives CASSISGGANYGYTF. Full variable domain (remainder filled in from reference TRBV19 and TRBJ1-2): DGGITQSPKYLFRKEGQNVTLSCEQNLNHDAMYWYRQDPGQGLRLIYYSQIVNDFQKGDIAEGYSVSREKKESFPLTVTSAQKNPTAFYLCASSISGGANYGYTFGSGTRLTVV.

This clone was detected many times. The chain uses TRBV6-1 and TRBJ2-7; 7 positions match TRBD1. The CDR3 sequence is 15 residues long. V shed 5 bases, J shed 3 bases, and the junction held 10 bases outside the gene matches. Germline V gives CDR1 MNHNS, CDR2 SASEGT. As DNA, the CDR3 is TGTGCCAGCAGTTCCCAGCGGACAGGCAGCTACGAGCAGTACTTC. Translating gives CASSSQRTGSYEQYF.

This clone has more than one count but fewer than ten. V gene TRBV5-6 combines with J gene TRBJ1-1, with no clear D. Germline CDR1 and CDR2: SGHDT and YYEEEE. Trimming took 4 bases from V and 0 from J, leaving 19 bases between them. The CDR3 has 17 residues. CDR3 sequence reads: CASSPLNNPYMNTEAFF. The CDR3 coding sequence is TGTGCCAGCAGCCCATTAAATAACCCCTATATGAACACTGAAGCTTTCTTT.

V and J are TRBV29-1 and TRBJ2-3; 8 bases line up with TRBD1. The V segment lost 2 bases and the J segment 4 bases; nucleotides outside the gene matches: 5. Per the germline V gene, CDR1 is SQVTM and CDR2 is ANQGSEA. The CDR3 extends over 14 amino acids. CDR3 in amino acids: CSVEKGQGSDTQYF. The DNA of the CDR3 is TGCAGCGTTGAAAAAGGACAGGGATCAGATACGCAGTATTTT.

The V gene is TRBV27, the J gene TRBJ2-7; 7 nucleotides line up with TRBD1. V trimming: 1 base; J trimming: 0 bases; junction bases outside the gene matches: 9. The CDR3 is 17 residues long. CDR1 MNHEY and CDR2 SMNVEV come from the germline V gene (reference sequence). CDR3 protein: CASSLFYGTESSYEQYF. The DNA for the CDR3 is TGTGCCAGCAGTTTATTTTATGGGACAGAGAGCTCCTACGAGCAGTACTTC.

J is TRBJ2-5 and V is TRBV6-5; a possible D gene is TRBD1 (7 bases). Per germline, CDR1 MNHEY and CDR2 SVGAGI. The CDR3 runs 14 residues. Trimming removed 2 bases from V and 7 bases from J, with 14 bases in between. The DNA for the CDR3 is TGTGCCAGCAGTTACCAGGGTCAGGGGGGGACCCAGTACTTC. Translating gives CASSYQGQGGTQYF.

The CDR3 DNA reads as TGTGCCAGCAGCTTACCATACAGGGGCCCTACCTTC. As protein: CASSLPYRGPTF. The chain uses TRBV5-4 and TRBJ1-2, with 7 positions matching TRBD1. CDR3 size: 12 residues. Germline V CDR1 and CDR2: SGHNT, YYREEE (reference sequence). Trimming removed 2 bases from V and 14 bases from J; junction bases left unmatched: 9. Full variable domain (remainder filled in from reference TRBV5-4 and TRBJ1-2): ETGVTQSPTHLIKTRGQQVTLRCSSQSGHNTVSWYQQALGQGPQFIFQYYREEENGRGNFPPRFSGLQFPNYSSELNVNALELDDSALYLCASSLPYRGPTFGSGTRLTVV.

This sequence joins TRBV11-3 and TRBJ2-5, with 8 bases fitting TRBD2. The CDR3 covers 16 residues. The V gene's germline CDR1 is SGHNT and CDR2 YENEEA. V was pared by 1 base and J by 5 bases, with 9 bases of the junction left unmatched. CDR3 bases: TGTGCCAGCAGCTTAGCAGGTAACGGGAGGGCCGAGACCCAGTACTTC. Translated, it gives CASSLAGNGRAETQYF.

V usage is TRBV28 and J usage is TRBJ1-2; perhaps TRBD1 as D (6 bases). The CDR3 runs to 13 residues. From germline, CDR1 is MDHEN and CDR2 SYDVKM. V gave up 6 bases and J gave up 4 bases, with 12 bases separating them. CDR3 region: CASRAGQSYGYTF. The CDR3 nucleotides read TGTGCCAGCAGGGCCGGACAGTCCTATGGCTACACCTTC.

In its sample, this clone was seen once. The chain is built from TRBV15 and TRBJ2-3; no clear D gene. Germline CDR1 is LNHNV and CDR2 is YYDKDF (reference sequence). There are 14 residues in the CDR3. V was cut by 5 bases and J by 1 base, with 10 bases left in between. Here the CDR3 DNA reads TGTGCCACCAGCGGGCAGCCCGGCACAGATACGCAGTATTTT. As protein: CATSGQPGTDTQYF.